This T cell receptor (beta chain) was recovered during a study of T cells expressing NK-cell markers. Study results and limitations: The share of CD8+ T cells held by dominant NKG2C+ clonotypes was roughly 1.0-7.5% in about six donors. No clear determination of HCMV specificity was made for expanded NKG2C+ T cell clones. The same clonotypes also predominated in the CD3+CD56-NKG2C+ fraction of several donors.

Remarks on this clonotype: Its antigen is not known.

The germline V gene encodes CDR1 KGHSH and CDR2 LQKENI. The CDR3 is 14 residues long. TCRdb re-called the 5' RACE reads and gives one entry per CDR3 protein, without DNA. This sample contains approximately 380,000 distinct CDR3 sequences. The chain is built from TRBV18 and TRBJ1-4. The receptor comes from a man aged 18 to 69 in good health. The sample was blood T cells: a sorted CD56 or NKG2C T cell subset, CD4+ or CD8+ T cells, or bulk PBMC T cells (not recorded which). The CDR3 sequence is CASSPLDNTEKLFF.